What follows is one T cell receptor (beta chain) and its context. Its specificity is unknown. Clones were sequenced by immunoSEQ multiplex PCR, and TCRdb holds only the in-frame ones, with some missing. The table has hundreds of thousands of clones, 73% seen once. This sample was included in a study of shared clonotypes between healthy human individuals. Study-level findings and limits: Generation probabilities of non-shared clonotypes were lower (relative to those shared by all four donors). Sample collection involved blood only; tissue repertoires are likely different.

This CDR3 contains 14 residues. The V segment lost 6 bases and the J segment 5 bases; nucleotides outside the gene matches: 9. Germline V gene sequence: CDR1 SNHLY, CDR2 FYNNEI. The gene calls are TRBV2 and TRBJ2-7; 8 bases are a match to TRBD2. Sequenced input: memory CD4+ T cells sorted from blood. Indicated subset: CD45RA-negative fraction. The clonotype originates from a woman aged 25 to 39 in good health. CDR3 sequence: CASRIAGHVHEQYF. The CDR3 DNA reads as TGTGCCAGCAGAATAGCGGGACATGTCCACGAGCAGTACTTC.